The 7 T cell receptor beta chains below come from one sample, sequenced in a study of beta chain features in type 1 diabetes. What was sequenced were expressed TCRB transcripts, since all of the isolated RNA had been reverse transcribed. Only in-frame clones appear in the TCRdb table, and some are missing; sequencing was by immunoSEQ multiplex PCR. The table has about 320,000 clones, about 14% seen once. Material for sequencing was central memory CD4+ T cells from blood. Receptors originate from a young man in good health.

The chain carries TRBV18 and TRBJ2-3, with 11 bases that match TRBD2. V shed 2 bases, J shed 3 bases, and the junction held 4 bases outside the gene matches. Germline V gene sequence: CDR1 KGHSH, CDR2 LQKENI. The CDR3 is 16 residues long. The CDR3 protein is CASSPKLAGETDTQYF. In DNA, the CDR3 is TGTGCCAGCTCACCAAAACTAGCGGGAGAGACAGATACGCAGTATTTT.

This clone was seen more than once but under ten times. The chain uses TRBV5-4 and TRBJ2-5, with a possible D match to TRBD2 (6 bases). Germline V gene lookup returns CDR1 SGHNT and CDR2 YYREEE (reference sequence). The CDR3 spans 14 residues. The ends were cut back, 5 bases at V and 3 bases at J, with 14 bases in the middle. CDR3 in DNA: TGTGCCAGCAGGAGCCGGGACTCAAAAGAGACCCAGTACTTC. The encoded protein is CASRSRDSKETQYF.

This clone was seen more than once but under ten times. The rearrangement uses TRBV7-2 and TRBJ2-3, with 10 bases aligning to TRBD2. The CDR3 contains 17 residues. CDR1 and CDR2 from the germline V gene are SGHTA and FQGNSA. The junction had 9 bases not matched to a gene; V was cut back by 2 bases and J by 4 bases. CDR3 sequence reads: CASSLNGLAVSADTQYF. The CDR3 bases are TGTGCCAGCAGCTTAAACGGACTAGCGGTCTCGGCAGATACGCAGTATTTT. The variable domain in full, completed from reference TRBV7-2 and TRBJ2-3, reads GAGVSQSPSNKVTEKGKDVELRCDPISGHTALYWYRQSLGQGLEFLIYFQGNSAPDKSGLPSDRFSAERTGGSVSTLTIQRTQQEDSAVYLCASSLNGLAVSADTQYFGPGTRLTVL.

This clone turned up a few times. This CDR3 is CASSVQGWGNQPQHF. The CDR3, as DNA: TGTGCCAGCAGCGTACAGGGTTGGGGCAATCAGCCCCAGCATTTT. V usage is TRBV11-2 and J usage is TRBJ1-5; the D gene is possibly TRBD1 (6 bases). CDR1 is SGHAT, CDR2 FQNNGV, per germline. The CDR3 contains 15 residues. Trimming cost V 5 bases and J 2 bases, with 13 bases left between them.

This clone was counted only a few times. The chain has TRBV7-9 and TRBJ2-5; TRBD1 is a possible D gene (6 bases). The V gene lost 4 bases and the J gene lost 2 bases, with 20 bases spanning the gap. Germline V gives CDR1 SEHNR, CDR2 FQNEAQ (reference sequence). The CDR3 covers 17 residues. The CDR3 nucleotides are TGTGCCAGCAGCTCAGAGGGGGTCCTAGCAAAACAAGAGACCCAGTACTTC. Amino acids: CASSSEGVLAKQETQYF.

As regards this clone: This sample includes further DNA sequences coding for the same CDR3. The rearrangement links TRBV7-2 to TRBJ1-4, with TRBD1 as a possible D gene (5 bases). The CDR3 extends over 15 amino acids. Trimming removed 2 bases from V and 2 bases from J, with 9 bases in between. CDR1 and CDR2 from the germline V gene are SGHTA and FQGNSA. CDR3 loop: CASSLFQGTNEKLFF. CDR3 coding DNA: TGTGCCAGCAGCTTATTTCAGGGTACTAATGAAAAACTGTTTTTT. Supplemented by reference TRBV7-2 and TRBJ1-4, the full variable domain reads GAGVSQSPSNKVTEKGKDVELRCDPISGHTALYWYRQSLGQGLEFLIYFQGNSAPDKSGLPSDRFSAERTGGSVSTLTIQRTQQEDSAVYLCASSLFQGTNEKLFFGSGTQLSVL.

This clone was found a few times. Distinct nucleotide sequences in the sample also encode this CDR3. The V and J genes are TRBV5-4 and TRBJ1-2; 9 bases are shared with TRBD1. This CDR3 comprises 15 residues. Germline CDR1 is SGHNT and CDR2 is YYREEE (reference sequence). Germline trimming cut 0 bases from V and 2 bases from J; bases unmatched to any gene: 2. The CDR3 spells CASSLGTGANYGYTF. The CDR3 bases are TGTGCCAGCAGCTTGGGGACAGGGGCAAACTATGGCTACACCTTC.